This TCR beta chain stems from a study of identical twins. The germline V gene encodes CDR1 SQVTM and CDR2 ANQGSEA. Trimming removed 6 bases from V and 9 bases from J, with 12 bases in between. The CDR3 extends over 11 amino acids. This clonotype was detected ten times or more. Its antigen is not known. cDNA molecules carried unique molecular identifiers, and template switching added a universal primer site. TCRdb reprocessed the 5' RACE reads with MiXCR, giving one entry per CDR3 protein. The sample shows hundreds of thousands of distinct CDR3 sequences, 5.5% to 6.5% of them seen only once. Study-wide findings and caveats: There was an excess of low generation probability in the out-of-frame alpha sequences that twins shared.

The chain is built from TRBV29-1 and TRBJ2-1; D might be TRBD1 or TRBD2, each matching 5 bases. What was sequenced was naive T cells sorted from blood. The receptor's source is a young man in good health. DNA of the CDR3: TGCAGCGTGGGCTCGGGGACTGAGCAGTTCTTC. It translates to CSVGSGTEQFF.